Below, 25 T cell receptor beta chains from the same sample are listed, as sequenced in a study of shared clonotypes between healthy human individuals. Profiling relied on immunoSEQ multiplex PCR, and the TCRdb table lists in-frame clones only, not all of them. The sample lists fewer than 2.5 million clones; approximately 94% were seen once. The sample taken for sequencing was naive CD4+ T cells from PBMCs. Noted subset: CD45RA+ positively selected. These receptor sequences come from a man between 18 and 29 years old in good health. Some clones in this sample may be carry-over from other donors' samples.

The chain couples TRBV15 to TRBJ2-1; 7 nucleotides line up with TRBD1. V was pared by 1 base and J by 4 bases, with 4 bases of the junction left unmatched. The CDR3 is 15 residues long. The germline CDR1 and CDR2 sequences are LNHNV and YYDKDF (reference sequence). CDR3 in amino acids: CATSRGGQSYNEQFF. CDR3 in DNA: TGTGCCACCAGCAGAGGGGGACAGTCGTACAATGAGCAGTTCTTC.

This sequence joins TRBV29-1 and TRBJ1-2; 12 nucleotides agree with TRBD1. The V segment lost 2 bases and the J segment 5 bases; nucleotides outside the gene matches: 9. Germline V CDR1 and CDR2: SQVTM, ANQGSEA. CDR3 length equals 16 residues. The CDR3 DNA reads as TGCAGCGTTGAACCACACGGGACAGGGGGCGCGTATGGCTACACCTTC. Its protein is CSVEPHGTGGAYGYTF.

This rearrangement joins TRBV5-1 to TRBJ2-7, with TRBD2 identical over 11 bases. CDR1 SGHRS and CDR2 YFSETQ come from the germline V gene. The V gene end was trimmed by 4 bases and the J gene end by 4 bases; junction bases not matched to a gene: 7. The CDR3 has 15 amino acids. CDR3 coding DNA: TGCGCCAGCAGCCTGATACTAGCGGGAGAATACGAGCAGTACTTC. Translation gives CASSLILAGEYEQYF.

As regards this clone: Other DNA sequences in this sample translate to the same CDR3. This chain joins TRBV4-3 and TRBJ1-2; 8 positions match TRBD1. CDR3 length: 14 amino acids. V dropped 2 bases and J dropped 2; count of bases not matched to a gene: 1. CDR1 is LGHNA and CDR2 is YSLEER in the germline V gene. CDR3 DNA sequence: TGCGCCAGCAGCCAACGACAGGGGAACTATGGCTACACCTTC. It encodes CASSQRQGNYGYTF.

The chain is built from TRBV18 and TRBJ2-3; tentative D call: TRBD1 (7 bases). Between the trimmed V and J ends, which lost 1 base and 5 bases, there was a span of 16 bases. There are 16 residues in the CDR3. From germline, CDR1 is KGHSH and CDR2 LQKENI. The CDR3 loop is CASSPLAFQGGDTQYF. The CDR3 bases are TGTGCCAGCTCACCACTGGCGTTCCAGGGGGGAGATACGCAGTATTTT.

The V gene is TRBV14, the J gene TRBJ1-2, with D tentatively TRBD1 (5 bases). In germline, CDR1 is SGHDN, CDR2 FVKESK. This CDR3 region has 15 residues. V was shortened by 0 bases and J by 2 bases, with 10 bases between the two germline ends. The CDR3 coding sequence is TGTGCCAGCAGCCAAGAATCGGGACTAAACTATGGCTACACCTTC. Protein: CASSQESGLNYGYTF.

This clone was counted once. In DNA form, the CDR3 reads TGTGCCAGCAGCCCGACCGGGACAGGGGCCAAAAACATTCAGTACTTC. It specifies CASSPTGTGAKNIQYF. The chain recombines TRBV7-2 with TRBJ2-4, with 9 bases identical to TRBD1. The CDR3 consists of 16 residues. Trimming at V came to 5 bases and at J to 1 base, leaving 6 bases not matched to a gene. Germline lookup yields CDR1 SGHTA and CDR2 FQGNSA.

The rearrangement joins TRBV28 to TRBJ2-3; D is unclear. Germline V gene lookup returns CDR1 MDHEN and CDR2 SYDVKM. The length of the CDR3 is 14 residues. Trimming removed 4 bases at V and 2 bases at J, with 10 bases between. CDR3 in amino acids: CASSSVLPTDTQYF. CDR3 DNA: TGTGCCAGCAGTTCAGTCTTACCCACAGATACGCAGTATTTT.

V is TRBV21-1 and J is TRBJ2-2; the table's D gene call, TRBD2, was not cross checked with the DNA. TRBV21-1 is a pseudogene locus. The CDR3 is 13 amino acids. CDR3 bases: TGTGCCAGCAGCGGTAGCGGGACCGGGGAGCTGTTTTTT. Amino acids: CASSGSGTGELFF.

A word on this clone: The same CDR3 arises from other DNA sequences in this sample as well. V is TRBV5-1 and J is TRBJ1-5, with D tentatively TRBD1 (6 bases). Germline V gives CDR1 SGHRS, CDR2 YFSETQ. The ends were cut back, 4 bases at V and 4 bases at J, with 9 bases in the middle. This CDR3 has 13 residues. CDR3 DNA sequence: TGCGCCAGCAGCCCGGACAGTAATCAGCCCCAGCATTTT. This encodes CASSPDSNQPQHF.

V and J are TRBV11-1 and TRBJ2-7; D perhaps matches TRBD1 (5 bases). Germline CDR1 and CDR2: SGHAT and FQDESV (reference sequence). CDR3 length: 16 residues. With 1 base removed from V and 2 bases from J, the gap between germline ends came to 15 bases. The CDR3 DNA follows: TGTGCCAGCAGCTTAGGAGGTACAGGTAAAACCTACGAGCAGTACTTC. Translated: CASSLGGTGKTYEQYF.

This sequence joins TRBV29-1 and TRBJ2-5, with a possible D match to TRBD1 (6 bases). Germline CDR1 SQVTM, CDR2 ANQGSEA. V shed 5 bases and J shed 4 bases, with 11 bases lying between them. The length of the CDR3 is 12 residues. CDR3 protein: CSVRGWGETQYF. In nucleotides, the CDR3 is TGCAGCGTTAGGGGGTGGGGAGAGACCCAGTACTTC. Using reference TRBV29-1 and TRBJ2-5 for the parts outside the CDR3, the full variable domain is SAVISQKPSRDICQRGTSLTIQCQVDSQVTMMFWYRQQPGQSLTLIATANQGSEATYESGFVIDKFPISRPNLTFSTLTVSNMSPEDSSIYLCSVRGWGETQYFGPGTRLLVL.

This chain links TRBV5-1 with TRBJ2-1; D remains ambiguous. V was clipped by 3 bases and J by 8 bases, with 6 bases between them. The CDR3 runs 11 residues. The germline CDR1 and CDR2 sequences are SGHRS and YFSETQ. In nucleotides, the CDR3 is TGCGCCAGCAGCTCCCCGGATGAGCAGTTCTTC. Protein: CASSSPDEQFF.

The CDR3 sequence is CASSLGQGADNEQFF. The CDR3 region has the DNA TGTGCCAGCAGCCTCGGACAGGGGGCAGACAATGAGCAGTTCTTC. The V and J genes are TRBV11-3 and TRBJ2-1; 11 bases map to TRBD1. Germline values: CDR1 SGHNT, CDR2 YENEEA. CDR3 size: 15 residues. V lost 5 bases to trimming and J lost 5 bases; unmatched junction nucleotides: 5.

The chain recombines TRBV18 with TRBJ2-5; D is perhaps TRBD1 (7 bases). The CDR3 loop spans 16 amino acids. The V end was cut by 0 bases, the J end by 4 bases, with 15 bases between. In germline, CDR1 is KGHSH, CDR2 LQKENI. CDR3 nucleotides: TGTGCCAGCTCACCACCGGCAAGGGGGCGGGGAGAGACCCAGTACTTC. It encodes CASSPPARGRGETQYF.

This chain joins TRBV10-2 and TRBJ1-5; D may be TRBD1 (6 bases). Trimming shortened V by 9 bases and J by 1 base, and 19 bases separated the two germline ends. CDR3 length equals 16 residues. Per germline, CDR1 WSHSY and CDR2 SAAADI. The CDR3 loop reads CASSDRTLVSNQPQHF. The CDR3 nucleotides are TGCGCCAGTTCGGACAGAACTCTAGTGAGCAATCAGCCCCAGCATTTT.

This clone was seen just once. At one of its ends the junction is not consistent with the germline gene, which may arise from a read error. CDR3: CASSSGQGSSLEQHF. Here the CDR3 DNA reads TGTGCCAGCAGCTCGGGACAGGGGTCATCTTTGGAGCAGCACTTC. The chain carries TRBV11-3 and TRBJ2-7, with 10 nucleotides matching TRBD1. The germline CDR1 and CDR2 sequences are SGHNT and YENEEA. There are 15 residues in the CDR3.

The V gene is TRBV28, the J gene TRBJ2-7; possible D gene TRBD2, 5 bases. Trimming took 8 bases from V and 3 from J, leaving 14 bases between them. This CDR3 has 13 amino acids. The germline CDR1 and CDR2 sequences are MDHEN and SYDVKM. CDR3 sequence reads: CASGSFGHYEQYF. The CDR3 nucleotides are TGTGCCAGCGGGAGTTTTGGGCACTACGAGCAGTACTTC.

The chain employs TRBV5-4 and TRBJ1-2, with a possible D match to TRBD1 (6 bases). The CDR3 totals 13 residues. Trimming took off 4 bases at V and 5 bases at J, with 12 bases between the two ends. Germline assignment: CDR1 SGHNT and CDR2 YYREEE (reference sequence). The CDR3 DNA follows: TGTGCCAGCAGCGGGACACCGGATTATGGCTACACCTTC. Its translation: CASSGTPDYGYTF.

This sequence joins TRBV7-2 and TRBJ1-2, with 8 bases fitting TRBD1. CDR3 length: 15 residues. V gave up 6 bases and J gave up 2 bases; unmatched junction bases: 8. The germline gives CDR1 SGHTA, CDR2 FQGNSA. This chain's CDR3 is CASRDADRGNYGYTF. The CDR3 region has the DNA TGTGCCAGCAGAGACGCCGACAGGGGAAACTATGGCTACACCTTC.

The V and J genes are TRBV9 and TRBJ2-5; TRBD1 or TRBD2 may be the D gene (6 bases each). Germline assignment: CDR1 SGDLS and CDR2 YYNGEE. The CDR3 contains 15 residues. Between the trimmed V and J ends, which lost 1 base and 5 bases, there was a span of 15 bases. DNA of the CDR3: TGTGCCAGCAGCGTATCGGGGGCGGGACGGGAGACCCAGTACTTC. Encoded protein: CASSVSGAGRETQYF.

V gene TRBV6-6 combines with J gene TRBJ2-7, with D possibly being TRBD1 (5 bases). Germline V CDR1 and CDR2: MNHNY, SVGAGI (reference sequence). The CDR3 is 13 residues long. Trimming pared 5 bases from V and 1 base from J, leaving 9 bases between. The CDR3 here is CASSRGGSYEQYF. The CDR3 DNA follows: TGTGCCAGCAGTAGGGGTGGGTCCTACGAGCAGTACTTC.

The chain carries TRBV6-1 and TRBJ2-7; possible D gene TRBD1, 6 bases. The germline V and J ends were trimmed by 0 bases and 6 bases, with 15 bases remaining between them. The CDR3 length is 15 residues. Germline CDR1 is MNHNS and CDR2 is SASEGT. The CDR3 DNA follows: TGTGCCAGCAGTGAAGCCGGGGCAGGGGCTACCGAGCAGTACTTC. Its translation: CASSEAGAGATEQYF.

Only a few counts were recorded for this clone. V and J are TRBV7-9 and TRBJ1-5, with D possibly being TRBD1 (5 bases). Germline CDR1 and CDR2: SEHNR and FQNEAQ (reference sequence). Between the trimmed V and J ends, which lost 5 bases and 5 bases, there was a span of 10 bases. The CDR3 length is 13 residues. The CDR3 DNA is TGTGCCAGCAGCCGGGTCAGGGATCAGCCCCAGCATTTT. Its translation: CASSRVRDQPQHF.

V usage is TRBV5-5 and J usage is TRBJ2-3; D is ambiguous. The V end lost 4 bases, the J end lost 0 bases, and 6 bases lay between the germline ends. The V gene's germline CDR1 is SGHKS and CDR2 YYEKEE (reference sequence). The CDR3 consists of 13 residues. CDR3 protein: CASSPGSTDTQYF. The CDR3 DNA is TGTGCCAGCAGCCCCGGTAGCACAGATACGCAGTATTTT.